The present T cell receptor (beta chain) was sequenced within a study of blood T cell repertoires in COVID-19 (dated by TCRdb to the early 2020s). General notes on the study: The collaborator samples originated in the United States, Italy and Spain and spanned the acute and convalescent phases of COVID-19. Deeply sampled blood TCRbeta repertoires from subjects exposed to, actively infected with, or recovered from COVID-19 were included in the dataset. The prospective study material was composed of cDNA or gDNA derived from T cells, B-cell-depleted T cells, or PBMCs. The samples were drawn from the first 160 participants of the ongoing ImmuneRACE study and from 950 to 1,500 subjects provided by 6 global collaborators. Nearly every sample came with metadata listing a de-identified subject ID, COVID-19 status, age in years and sex. Where HLA class I and class II types were available, the types were taken from metadata supplied by the sample provider, not from assay-based typing. The repertoires were made available in a free public database intended to serve as a resource for research on the immune response to SARS-CoV-2.

The germline V gene provides CDR1 ENHRY and CDR2 SYGVKD. A distance of 7 bases separates the germline ends of V and J, which lose 0 bases and 6 bases respectively. There are 13 amino acids in the CDR3, from cysteine to phenylalanine inclusive. The only DNA kept is the CDR3, 39 bases in frame from the first base. Details on this clone: Its antigen remains unidentified. Base quality data are lacking; no much larger clone is found one base away.

Overall study results and their limits: Clinical and demographic metadata were provided uncurated, with the amount varying by source and participant.

The collaborating institutions used their own protocols to collect whole blood in K2EDTA tubes. For TCRbeta analysis, collaborators shipped samples as frozen whole blood, isolated PBMCs, or DNA extracted from either of those sample types. TCRbeta CDR3 regions were amplified from genomic DNA using the immunoSEQ Assay, a bias-controlled multiplex PCR. Regarding the original processing steps: Within the assay, amplification of reference gene primers was used to estimate how many nucleated cells each sample contained. To quantify the absolute abundance of each unique TCRbeta CDR3 rearrangement, sequence reads were collapsed and filtered. Productive Simpson clonality was computed per sample as the square root of Simpson's diversity index over productive rearrangements. Here the immuneACCESS table is served through TCRdb, limited to in-frame sequences with V and J called. Missing clones are a known gap in these copies; in checked studies unresolved V genes cover under half, and the rest lacks a known reason. V and J calls plus clone size are reproduced from that table; the DNA served to infer D and trimming. The sample table lists about 300,000 clones, approximately 83% of them with a count of one. Together, the top ten hold roughly 13% of the sample.

The chain is encoded by TRBV10-3 joined to TRBJ2-3, with no D gene named confidently. This sequence was found in a human donor in a cohort sampled during active COVID-19. Specimen: peripheral blood. CDR3 protein: CAISESAGDTQYF. The DNA sequence follows: TGTGCCATCAGTGAGTCGGCCGGGGATACGCAGTATTTT.